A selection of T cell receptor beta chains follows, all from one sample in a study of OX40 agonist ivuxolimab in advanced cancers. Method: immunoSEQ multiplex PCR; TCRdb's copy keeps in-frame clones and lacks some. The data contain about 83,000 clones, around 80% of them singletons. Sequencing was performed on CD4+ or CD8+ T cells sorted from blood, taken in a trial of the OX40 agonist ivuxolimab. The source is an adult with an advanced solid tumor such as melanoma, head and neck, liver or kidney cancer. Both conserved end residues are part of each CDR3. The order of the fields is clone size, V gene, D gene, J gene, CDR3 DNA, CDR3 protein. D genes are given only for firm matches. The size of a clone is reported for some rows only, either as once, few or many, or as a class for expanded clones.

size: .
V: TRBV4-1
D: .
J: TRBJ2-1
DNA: TGCGCCAGCAGCCAAGATCGGTTGAGACATGAGCAGTTCTTC
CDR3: CASSQDRLRHEQFF

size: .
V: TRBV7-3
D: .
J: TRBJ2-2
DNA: TGTGCCAGCAGCCCGTTACAGGGAGCCGGGGAGCTGTTTTTT
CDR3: CASSPLQGAGELFF

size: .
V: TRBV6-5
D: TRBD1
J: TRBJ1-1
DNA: TGTGCCAGCAGCTCCGGGGGACAGGGTAACACTGAAGCTTTCTTT
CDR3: CASSSGGQGNTEAFF

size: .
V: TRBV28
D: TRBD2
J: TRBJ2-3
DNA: TGTGCCAGCAGTTTACCCGCGCTAGCGGGGGGGGCGGGGACTGTCACAGATACGCAGTATTTT
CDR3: CASSLPALAGGAGTVTDTQYF

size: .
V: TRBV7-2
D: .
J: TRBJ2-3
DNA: TGTGCCAGCAGCTTTTGGGGGAGCACAGATACGCAGTATTTT
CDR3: CASSFWGSTDTQYF

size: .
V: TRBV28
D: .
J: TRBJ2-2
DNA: TGTGCCAGCGGGGGTTACTCGAACACCGGGGAGCTGTTTTTT
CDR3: CASGGYSNTGELFF

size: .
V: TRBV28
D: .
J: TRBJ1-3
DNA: TGTGCCAGCAGAACGAGGGGAGCAGGAAACACCATATATTTT
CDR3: CASRTRGAGNTIYF

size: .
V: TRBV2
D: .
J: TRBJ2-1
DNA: TGTGCCAGCAGTGACCCCTCCAATGAGCAGTTCTTC
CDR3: CASSDPSNEQFF

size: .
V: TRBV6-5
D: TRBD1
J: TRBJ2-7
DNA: TGTGCCAGCAGTAGGGCGGGACAGGGGGCTTACGAGCAGTACTTC
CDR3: CASSRAGQGAYEQYF

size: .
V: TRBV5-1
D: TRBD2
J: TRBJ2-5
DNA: TGCGCCAGCAGCTGGGGGCGGGAGGGCGAGACCCAGTACTTC
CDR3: CASSWGREGETQYF

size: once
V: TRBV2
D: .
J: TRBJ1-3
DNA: TGTGCCAGCAGTGAACCGGGGGATGTAAACACCATATATTTT
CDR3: CASSEPGDVNTIYF

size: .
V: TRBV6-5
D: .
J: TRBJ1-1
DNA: TGTGCCAGCAGTTACTACCCGGCGGAGGGTACTGAAGCTTTCTTT
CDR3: CASSYYPAEGTEAFF

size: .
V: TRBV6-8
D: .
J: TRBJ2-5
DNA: TGTGCCAGCAGTGGATACAGGGAGGAGACCCAGTACTTC
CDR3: CASSGYREETQYF

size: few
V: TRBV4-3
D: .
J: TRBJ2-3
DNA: TGCGCCAGCAGCCGGGGGACGGCCTATACGGGAGCAGATACGCAGTATTTT
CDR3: CASSRGTAYTGADTQYF

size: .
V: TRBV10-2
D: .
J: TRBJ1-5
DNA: TGCGCCAGCGCCAACAGGGCATTCAATCAGCCCCAGCATTTT
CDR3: CASANRAFNQPQHF

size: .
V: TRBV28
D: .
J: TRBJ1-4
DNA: TGTGCCAGCAGCCGCCCCGGGTCTTATGAAAAACTGTTTTTT
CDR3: CASSRPGSYEKLFF

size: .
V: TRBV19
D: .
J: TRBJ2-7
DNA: TGTGCCAGTAGTGTGGACAGAGGGTCCTACGAGCAGTACTTC
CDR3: CASSVDRGSYEQYF

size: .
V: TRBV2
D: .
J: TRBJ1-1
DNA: TGTGCCAGCAGAGGGGGGGGTTATGAAGCTTTCTTT
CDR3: CASRGGGYEAFF

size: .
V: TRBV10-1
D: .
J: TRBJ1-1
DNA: TGCGCCAGCAGCCAGAACATGAACACTGAAGCTTTCTTT
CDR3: CASSQNMNTEAFF

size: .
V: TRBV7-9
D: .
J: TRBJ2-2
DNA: TGTGCCAGCAGCTCCGGACGGAGCGAGAACACCGGGGAGCTGTTTTTT
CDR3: CASSSGRSENTGELFF